This TCR beta chain is drawn from a study of blood T cell repertoires in COVID-19. Trimming removed 6 bases at V and 1 base at J, with 12 bases between. From germline, CDR1 is MDHEN and CDR2 SYDVKM. This CDR3 contains 14 residues. Profiled with immunoSEQ multiplex PCR; TCRdb holds only in-frame clones, not every one. Of about 280,000 clones listed, 86% were seen once; the top ten hold 2% to 2.5%. The sequence came from a woman aged 25 to 45 who had recovered from COVID-19. The chain recombines TRBV28 with TRBJ2-5; D is perhaps TRBD2 (6 bases). The sample was peripheral blood. The CDR3 DNA follows: TGTGCCAGCAGCGCCCAGCGGGTCCAAGAGACCCAGTACTTC. The encoded protein is CASSAQRVQETQYF.